The 4 T cell receptor beta chains reported below all come from one sample, sequenced in a study of technical replicates of blood from several donors. The data were produced by immunoSEQ multiplex PCR, yet TCRdb's version contains in-frame clones alone and is incomplete. This table holds fewer than 90,000 clones, about 89% found once. Sequenced material: T cells isolated from PBMCs. These receptors all stem from a human donor in good health.

The chain joins TRBV13 to TRBJ2-7; D is unclear. The CDR3 is 14 residues long. The V end was cut by 2 bases, the J end by 0 bases, with 8 bases between. Per the germline V gene, CDR1 is PRHDT and CDR2 is FYEKMQ (reference sequence). The CDR3 region has the DNA TGTGCCAGCAGCTTACAGGATAGCTCCTACGAGCAGTACTTC. Its translation: CASSLQDSSYEQYF.

This chain connects TRBV27 to TRBJ2-1; the D is unclear. V dropped 5 bases and J dropped 9 bases, with 8 bases sitting between them. This CDR3 region has 11 residues. Germline V gives CDR1 MNHEY, CDR2 SMNVEV (reference sequence). The CDR3 here is CASSLNSEQFF. CDR3 bases: TGTGCCAGCAGTCTCAACAGTGAGCAGTTCTTC.

This clone appeared a single time. The chain is built from TRBV6-5 and TRBJ1-4; 7 bases align to TRBD1. The germline gives CDR1 MNHEY, CDR2 SVGAGI. Trimming cost V 0 bases and J 8 bases; bases outside gene matches: 3. This CDR3 comprises 14 residues. The CDR3 is CASSYSRGHEKLFF. In DNA, the CDR3 is TGTGCCAGCAGTTACTCGAGGGGGCACGAAAAACTGTTTTTT.

The chain's CDR3 is CASSTTSYNEQFF. In DNA form, the CDR3 reads TGTGCCAGTAGTACTACTAGCTACAATGAGCAGTTCTTC. The gene calls are TRBV19 and TRBJ2-1; D is possibly TRBD2 (5 bases). Trimming cost V 4 bases and J 3 bases, with 7 bases left between them. The germline V gene has CDR1 LNHDA and CDR2 SQIVND (reference sequence). The length of the CDR3 is 13 residues. The full variable domain, completed using reference TRBV19 and TRBJ2-1, is DGGITQSPKYLFRKEGQNVTLSCEQNLNHDAMYWYRQDPGQGLRLIYYSQIVNDFQKGDIAEGYSVSREKKESFPLTVTSAQKNPTAFYLCASSTTSYNEQFFGPGTRLTVL.